One sample yielded the 20 T cell receptor beta chains listed below, sequenced in a study of regulatory T cells in long-lasting Graves disease. Time point of the sample: newly diagnosed GD, antithyroid drugs for less than 3 months. With RNA extracted from PBMCs as input, the TCR library was made. According to the study, TCR beta libraries were built with iRepertoire HTBI primers and CDR3-region Arm-PCR. One entry per CDR3 protein results from TCRdb running MiXCR on the multiplex PCR reads. The sample holds approximately 560,000 distinct CDR3 sequences, 16% seen once. Another study also made use of these data, one on T cells in Graves' hyperthyroidism and ophthalmopathy.

Sample: peripheral blood mononuclear cells (PBMCs), taken at new diagnosis, from a patient treated with antithyroid drugs. The receptors derive from a man aged 18 to 30 with Graves disease.

The sample holds a few counts of this clonotype. CDR3 coding DNA: TGTGCCAGCAGTGGCCGGGACAAACGAAATTCACCCCTCCACTTT. Protein sequence: CASSGRDKRNSPLHF. The V gene is TRBV28, the J gene TRBJ1-6; D may be TRBD1 (6 bases). This CDR3 is built from 15 residues. Per germline, CDR1 MDHEN and CDR2 SYDVKM. V was cut by 5 bases and J by 7 bases, with 15 bases left in between.

This clonotype has more than one count but fewer than ten. J is TRBJ2-2 and V is TRBV28; weak D call: TRBD2 (6 bases). Looked up from germline, CDR1 is MDHEN and CDR2 is SYDVKM. The CDR3 consists of 16 residues. The V end was cut by 2 bases, the J end by 7 bases, with 17 bases between. DNA for the CDR3: TGTGCCAGCAGTTTAATGTCTAGCGCTCGGGGCGGGGAGCTGTTTTTT. The encoded protein is CASSLMSSARGGELFF.

This clonotype occurred many times. The genes are TRBV10-1 and TRBJ2-7; TRBD1 agrees at 9 bases. CDR1 is WNHNN, CDR2 SYGVQD, per germline (reference sequence). The CDR3 contains 15 residues. Trimming cost V 2 bases and J 7 bases; bases outside gene matches: 9. The CDR3 region is CASSEPWDRAGEQYF. In nucleotides, the CDR3 is TGCGCCAGCAGTGAGCCCTGGGACAGGGCGGGGGAGCAGTACTTC.

In its sample, this clonotype was seen many times. The chain couples TRBV7-9 to TRBJ2-1; possibly TRBD2 for D (5 bases). Germline V lookup: CDR1 SEHNR, CDR2 FQNEAQ (reference sequence). V lost 7 bases and J lost 11, with 12 bases in between. The CDR3 contains 11 residues. CDR3 sequence: CASTTREKQFF. DNA for the CDR3: TGTGCCAGCACCACTAGGGAAAAGCAGTTCTTC.

This clonotype was seen at least ten times. This sequence joins TRBV20-1 and TRBJ1-3, with a weak D call TRBD1 (6 bases). Trimming removed 5 bases at V and 4 bases at J, with 9 bases between. The CDR3 length is 12 residues. Germline V CDR1 and CDR2: DFQATT, SNEGSKA (reference sequence). The chain's CDR3 is CSAPRGGNTIYF. CDR3 coding DNA: TGCAGTGCTCCCAGGGGCGGAAACACCATATATTTT.

This clonotype was observed many times. The rearrangement links TRBV15 to TRBJ1-4; D possibly corresponds to TRBD1 (6 bases). Trimming shortened V by 4 bases and J by 0 bases, and 18 bases separated the two germline ends. The length of the CDR3 is 18 residues. CDR1 and CDR2 from the germline V gene are LNHNV and YYDKDF (reference sequence). DNA for the CDR3: TGTGCCACCAGCAAAGACAGGATCGGTGCTGCAACTAATGAAAAACTGTTTTTT. It is translated as CATSKDRIGAATNEKLFF. Using reference TRBV15 and TRBJ1-4 for the parts outside the CDR3, the full variable domain is DAMVIQNPRYQVTQFGKPVTLSCSQTLNHNVMYWYQQKSSQAPKLLFHYYDKDFNNEADTPDNFQSRRPNTSFCFLDIRSPGLGDTAMYLCATSKDRIGAATNEKLFFGSGTQLSVL.

The V gene is TRBV24-1, the J gene TRBJ2-3, with 7 bases fitting TRBD2. Trimming took 5 bases from V and 7 from J; bases not matched to a gene: 8. The CDR3 is 14 amino acids. Germline values: CDR1 KGHDR, CDR2 SFDVKD. The CDR3 spells CATSAPLSGNTQYF. For the CDR3, the DNA is TGTGCCACCAGTGCCCCCCTAAGCGGGAATACGCAGTATTTT.

This clonotype was recorded a few times. This chain joins TRBV6-9 and TRBJ1-4; 7 nucleotides align to TRBD1. Germline V lookup: CDR1 MNHGY, CDR2 SVAAGI. Trimming at V came to 3 bases and at J to 4 bases, leaving 5 bases not matched to a gene. The CDR3 runs 15 residues. This CDR3 reads CASSYSRDSNEKLFF. In DNA, the CDR3 is TGTGCCAGCAGTTACTCCCGGGACAGTAATGAAAAACTGTTTTTT.

The chain recombines TRBV5-6 with TRBJ2-1; 9 nucleotides match TRBD2. V dropped 7 bases and J dropped 2; count of bases not matched to a gene: 4. Germline CDR1 and CDR2: SGHDT and YYEEEE. This CDR3 has 14 amino acids. The CDR3 region has the DNA TGTGCCAGCCATCTAGCGGGGCCCTACAATGAGCAGTTCTTC. This codes for CASHLAGPYNEQFF.

J is TRBJ2-7 and V is TRBV29-1; no clear D. Germline V lookup: CDR1 SQVTM, CDR2 ANQGSEA. This CDR3 is 13 amino acids long. V was trimmed by 1 base and J by 0 bases, leaving 7 bases between them. Written as DNA, the CDR3 is TGCAGCGTTGAAGCGACATACTCCTACGAGCAGTACTTC. It codes for CSVEATYSYEQYF.

This chain uses TRBV5-1 with TRBJ1-4; D is ambiguous. From germline, CDR1 is SGHRS and CDR2 YFSETQ. V shed 4 bases and J shed 8 bases, with 18 bases lying between them. This CDR3 spans 15 amino acids. Here the CDR3 reads CASSDGRAGGEKLFF. The CDR3 DNA sequence: TGCGCCAGCAGCGACGGACGTGCGGGAGGGGAAAAACTGTTTTTT.

This clonotype was seen ten or more times. This CDR3 is CASSQGTAGVTGELFF. Here the CDR3 DNA reads TGTGCCAGCAGTCAAGGTACAGCGGGAGTCACCGGGGAGCTGTTTTTT. The chain combines TRBV27 with TRBJ2-2; TRBD2 matches at 8 bases. The CDR3 is 16 residues long. Germline V gene sequence: CDR1 MNHEY, CDR2 SMNVEV (reference sequence). With 5 bases clipped from V and 4 bases from J, the junction kept 9 bases outside the gene matches.

This clonotype was counted only a few times. The V gene is TRBV20-1, the J gene TRBJ2-4, with D tentatively TRBD1 or TRBD2 (5 bases each). V lost 2 bases and J lost 12, with 26 bases in between. The CDR3 is made up of 16 amino acids. Germline CDR1 reads DFQATT; CDR2 reads SNEGSKA (reference sequence). As DNA, the CDR3 is TGCAGTGCTAGATCCCCGGGACGCCCGATTGCCACGGGTCAGTACTTC. This encodes CSARSPGRPIATGQYF.

This clonotype was seen ten or more times. The rearrangement uses TRBV12-3 or TRBV12-4 and TRBJ2-5; D perhaps matches TRBD1 (6 bases). V was shortened by 5 bases and J by 4 bases, with 17 bases between the two germline ends. The CDR3 covers 15 residues. The CDR3 loop is CASSPIQGGGETQYF. The CDR3 DNA is TGTGCCAGCAGTCCGATACAGGGCGGAGGAGAGACCCAGTACTTC.

At least ten counts were recorded for this clonotype. The chain links TRBV4-1 to TRBJ2-7; D is possibly TRBD2 (5 bases). The germline V gene encodes CDR1 MGHRA and CDR2 YSYEKL. The V and J ends lost 2 bases and 2 bases respectively, with 10 bases between them. The length of the CDR3 is 14 residues. CDR3: CASSQTGMTYEQYF. The CDR3 DNA reads TGCGCCAGCAGCCAAACGGGGATGACCTACGAGCAGTACTTC.

As concerns this clonotype: Relative to the germline gene, one junction end is altered; a read error may explain this. J is TRBJ2-3 and V is TRBV4-1; a possible D gene is TRBD2 (6 bases). CDR1 MGHRA and CDR2 YSYEKL come from the germline V gene. This CDR3 has 16 amino acids. The CDR3 DNA follows: TGCGCCAGCAGCAAAGAGGAGGGGTATGGGGCAGATACGCAGTATTTT. Translation: CASSKEEGYGADTQYF.

There are many counts of this clonotype. With a much larger clone just one base away, this may be a read error. The gene calls are TRBV29-1 and TRBJ2-7; D not resolved. This CDR3 spans 12 amino acids. CDR1 SQVTM and CDR2 ANQGSEA come from the germline V gene. Trimming took 6 bases from V and 4 from J, leaving 13 bases between them. This CDR3 is CSVRRLEYEQYF. The CDR3 nucleotides read TGCAGCGTGAGACGACTGGAGTACGAGCAGTACTTC.

The table lists this clonotype with many counts. This chain connects TRBV13 to TRBJ1-2, with no clear D. The germline V gene has CDR1 PRHDT and CDR2 FYEKMQ (reference sequence). The CDR3 runs to 15 residues. The V and J ends lost 5 bases and 5 bases respectively, with 18 bases between them. The CDR3 DNA follows: TGTGCCAGCAGCCTTAGGGTCCAGGCCGCTTATGGCTACACCTTC. Translation: CASSLRVQAAYGYTF.

This clonotype was observed a few times. This chain uses TRBV9 with TRBJ2-1; a weak D match, TRBD1 (6 bases). With 3 bases removed from V and 1 base from J, the gap between germline ends came to 11 bases. Per germline, CDR1 SGDLS and CDR2 YYNGEE. The CDR3 spans 15 residues. The CDR3, as DNA: TGTGCCAGCAGCGCAACAGGGTTGTCCTACAATGAGCAGTTCTTC. This sequence encodes CASSATGLSYNEQFF.

The chain is built from TRBV7-6 and TRBJ2-7; D may correspond to TRBD1 or TRBD2 (6 bases each). Germline CDR1 reads SGHVS; CDR2 reads FNYEAQ. Trimming left V 10 bases short and J 6 bases short, with 19 bases between. CDR3 length equals 13 residues. In DNA form, the CDR3 reads TGTGCCAACTCGGAAGGGGGGCAGAGCGAGCAGTACTTC. Protein sequence: CANSEGGQSEQYF.